This T cell receptor (beta chain) is drawn from a study of blood T cell repertoires in COVID-19. Study at large: PBMCs, B-cell-depleted T cells, or T cells provided the cDNA or gDNA that made up the material.

This clone turned up a few times. TCRdb's copy holds only in-frame clones and misses some; the assay was immunoSEQ multiplex PCR. This table has 220,000 or so clones, approximately 84% appearing once. Between the trimmed V and J ends, which lost 3 bases and 9 bases, there was a span of 12 bases. Germline CDR1 is SQVTM and CDR2 is ANQGSEA. There are 12 residues in the CDR3. This chain uses TRBV29-1 with TRBJ2-1, with D perhaps matching TRBD2 (6 bases). Sequencing was performed on peripheral blood. This sequence originates from a woman aged 80 or over with acute or convalescent COVID-19. The CDR3 protein is CSVEPQGGEQFF. CDR3 sequence (DNA): TGCAGCGTTGAGCCCCAGGGAGGTGAGCAGTTCTTC.